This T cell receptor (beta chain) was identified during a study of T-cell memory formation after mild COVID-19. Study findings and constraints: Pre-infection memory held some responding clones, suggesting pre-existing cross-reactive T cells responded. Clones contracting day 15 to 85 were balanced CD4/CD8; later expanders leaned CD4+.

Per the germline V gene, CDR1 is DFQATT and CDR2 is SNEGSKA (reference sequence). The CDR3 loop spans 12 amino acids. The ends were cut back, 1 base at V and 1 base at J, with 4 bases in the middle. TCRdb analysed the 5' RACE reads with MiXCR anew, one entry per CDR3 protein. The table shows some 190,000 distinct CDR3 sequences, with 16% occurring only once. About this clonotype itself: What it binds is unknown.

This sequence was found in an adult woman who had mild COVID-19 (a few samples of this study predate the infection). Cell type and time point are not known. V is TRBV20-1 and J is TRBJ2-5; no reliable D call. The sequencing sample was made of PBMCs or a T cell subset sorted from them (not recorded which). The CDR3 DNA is TGCAGTGCTAGAGGGACCCAAGAGACCCAGTACTTC. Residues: CSARGTQETQYF.